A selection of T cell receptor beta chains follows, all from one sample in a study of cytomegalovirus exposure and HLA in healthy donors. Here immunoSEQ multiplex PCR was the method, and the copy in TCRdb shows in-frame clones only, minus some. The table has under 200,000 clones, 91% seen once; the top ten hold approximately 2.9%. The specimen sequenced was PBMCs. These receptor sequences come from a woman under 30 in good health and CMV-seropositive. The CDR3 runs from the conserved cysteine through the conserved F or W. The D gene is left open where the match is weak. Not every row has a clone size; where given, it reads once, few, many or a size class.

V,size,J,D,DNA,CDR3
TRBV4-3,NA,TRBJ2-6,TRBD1,TGCGCCAGCAGCCCCCGTGACAGGGCTGGGGCCAACGTCCTGACTTTC,CASSPRDRAGANVLTF
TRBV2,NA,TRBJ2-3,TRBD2,TGTGCCAGCAGTGGGACTAGCGGGGCCACAGATACGCAGTATTTT,CASSGTSGATDTQYF
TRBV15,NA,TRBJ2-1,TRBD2,TGTGCCACCAGCAGACCCGGGGGCGAGAGACTAGCGGGGGGCCAACGGAATGAGCAGTTCTTC,CATSRPGGERLAGGQRNEQFF
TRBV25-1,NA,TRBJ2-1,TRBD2,TGTGCCAGCAGTGTGGGACTAGCGGAACCCTCCTACAATGAGCAGTTCTTC,CASSVGLAEPSYNEQFF
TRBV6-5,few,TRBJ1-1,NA,TGTGCCAGCATCGAACTACAGGGTCTCACTGAAGCTTTCTTT,CASIELQGLTEAFF
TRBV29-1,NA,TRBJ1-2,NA,TGCAGCGTTAACGAGGGCTACACCTTC,CSVNEGYTF
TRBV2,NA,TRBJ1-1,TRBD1,TGTGCCAGCAGTGAAGTTAAGCAGGGGGCAACTTTCTTT,CASSEVKQGATFF
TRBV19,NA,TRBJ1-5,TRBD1,TGTGCCAGTAGAGGGAAGGCCCGACAGGGCAGCCAGCCCCAGCATTTT,CASRGKARQGSQPQHF
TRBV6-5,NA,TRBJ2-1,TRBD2,TGTGCCAGCAGTTCCGTCTCCGGGACTAGCCTCGATGAGCAGTTCTTC,CASSSVSGTSLDEQFF
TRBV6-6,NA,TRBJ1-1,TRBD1,TGTGCCAGCAGTTACTCGAGGGGGCAGGGTCACACTGAAGCTTTCTTT,CASSYSRGQGHTEAFF
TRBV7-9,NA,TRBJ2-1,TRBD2,TGTGCCAGCACCACAGGGACTAGCTCCTACAATGAGCAGTTCTTC,CASTTGTSSYNEQFF
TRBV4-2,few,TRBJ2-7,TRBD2,TGTGCCAGCAGCCCGGGACTAGAAAACAACGAGCAGTACTTC,CASSPGLENNEQYF
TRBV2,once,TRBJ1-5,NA,TGTGCCAGCAGTGAATCTCATAGTAGCAATCAGCCCCAGCATTTT,CASSESHSSNQPQHF
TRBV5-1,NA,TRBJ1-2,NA,TGCGCCAGCAGCTTAAATCCCGGGGGCTATGGCTACACCTTC,CASSLNPGGYGYTF
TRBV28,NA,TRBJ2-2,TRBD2,TGTGCCAGCAGTTTATATAGCGGGGCGAACACCGGGGAGCTGTTTTTT,CASSLYSGANTGELFF
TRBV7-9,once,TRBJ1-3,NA,TGTGCCAGCAGCTTGGGCCATGGAAACACCATATATTTT,CASSLGHGNTIYF
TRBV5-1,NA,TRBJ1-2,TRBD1,TGCGCCAGCAGCTTGGGGGACAGGGGCGCTAACTACACCTTC,CASSLGDRGANYTF